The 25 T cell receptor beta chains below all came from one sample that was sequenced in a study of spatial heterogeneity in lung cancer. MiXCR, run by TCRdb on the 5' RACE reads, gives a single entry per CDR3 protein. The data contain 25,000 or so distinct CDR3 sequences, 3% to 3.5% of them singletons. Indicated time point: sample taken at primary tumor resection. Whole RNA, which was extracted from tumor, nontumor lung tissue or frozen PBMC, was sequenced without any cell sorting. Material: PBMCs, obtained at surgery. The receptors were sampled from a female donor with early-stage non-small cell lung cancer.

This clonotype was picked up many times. The CDR3, as DNA: TGTGCCAGCAGCTCTGACGGCTTCTACGAGCAGTACTTC. This encodes CASSSDGFYEQYF. V gene TRBV11-2 combines with J gene TRBJ2-7; D unclear. Germline-derived CDR1 and CDR2 are SGHAT and FQNNGV. The CDR3 spans 13 residues. V was cut by 4 bases and J by 3 bases, with 10 bases left in between. Supplemented by reference TRBV11-2 and TRBJ2-7, the full variable domain reads EAGVAQSPRYKIIEKRQSVAFWCNPISGHATLYWYQQILGQGPKLLIQFQNNGVVDDSQLPKDRFSAERLKGVDSTLKIQPAKLEDSAVYLCASSSDGFYEQYFGPGTRLTVT.

The CDR3 DNA follows: TGTGCCAGCAGCAACCCCAGGGTGGGCGGACTAGACGAGACCCAGTACTTC. It encodes CASSNPRVGGLDETQYF. This rearrangement joins TRBV7-9 to TRBJ2-5, with 7 bases lining up with TRBD2. This CDR3 comprises 17 residues. Per germline, CDR1 SEHNR and CDR2 FQNEAQ (reference sequence). J lost 5 bases, V lost 5 bases, and 17 bases had no gene match.

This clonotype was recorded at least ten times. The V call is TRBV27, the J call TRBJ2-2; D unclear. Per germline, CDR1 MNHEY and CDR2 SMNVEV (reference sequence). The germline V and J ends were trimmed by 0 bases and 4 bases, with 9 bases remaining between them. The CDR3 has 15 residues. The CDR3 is CASSLSGLSTGELFF. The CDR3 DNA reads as TGTGCCAGCAGTTTATCAGGGTTGAGCACCGGGGAGCTGTTTTTT.

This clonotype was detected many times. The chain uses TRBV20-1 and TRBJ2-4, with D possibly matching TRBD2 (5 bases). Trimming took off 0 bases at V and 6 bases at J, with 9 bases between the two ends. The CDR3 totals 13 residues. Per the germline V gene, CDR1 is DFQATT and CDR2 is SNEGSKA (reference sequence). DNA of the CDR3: TGCAGTGCTAGAGAACTAGATACAAACATTCAGTACTTC. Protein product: CSARELDTNIQYF.

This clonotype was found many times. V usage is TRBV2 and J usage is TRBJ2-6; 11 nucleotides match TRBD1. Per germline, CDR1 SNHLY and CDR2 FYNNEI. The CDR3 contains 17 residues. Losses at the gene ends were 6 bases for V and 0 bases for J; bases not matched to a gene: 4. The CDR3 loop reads CASSGTGGYSGANVLTF. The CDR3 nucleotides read TGTGCCAGCAGCGGGACAGGGGGATACTCTGGGGCCAACGTCCTGACTTTC.

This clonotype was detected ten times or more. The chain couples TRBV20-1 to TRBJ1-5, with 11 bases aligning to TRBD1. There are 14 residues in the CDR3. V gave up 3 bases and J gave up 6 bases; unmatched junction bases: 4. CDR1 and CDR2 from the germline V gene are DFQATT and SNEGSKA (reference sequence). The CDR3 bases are TGCAGTGCTAGTGAGGGGACAGGGGGTCAGCCCCAGCATTTT. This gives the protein CSASEGTGGQPQHF.

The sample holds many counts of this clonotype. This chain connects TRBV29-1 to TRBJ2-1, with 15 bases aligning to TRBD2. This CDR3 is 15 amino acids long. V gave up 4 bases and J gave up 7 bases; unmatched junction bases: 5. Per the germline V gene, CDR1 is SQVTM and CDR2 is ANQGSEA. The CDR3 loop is CSVAGLAGGWNEQFF. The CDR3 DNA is TGCAGCGTTGCGGGACTAGCGGGAGGATGGAATGAGCAGTTCTTC.

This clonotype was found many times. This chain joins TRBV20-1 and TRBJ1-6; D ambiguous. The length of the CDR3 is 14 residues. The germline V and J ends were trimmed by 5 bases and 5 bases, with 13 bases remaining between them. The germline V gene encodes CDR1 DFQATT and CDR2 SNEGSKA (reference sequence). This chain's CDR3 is CSAGSGSDNSPLHF. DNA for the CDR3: TGCAGTGCTGGCAGCGGCAGTGATAATTCACCCCTCCACTTT.

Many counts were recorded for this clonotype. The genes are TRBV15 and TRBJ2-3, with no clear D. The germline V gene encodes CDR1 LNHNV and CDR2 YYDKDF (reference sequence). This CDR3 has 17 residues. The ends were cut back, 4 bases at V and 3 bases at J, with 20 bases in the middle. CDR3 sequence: CATSKFPGRVSTDTQYF. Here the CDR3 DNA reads TGTGCCACCAGCAAATTCCCGGGCCGGGTTTCGACAGATACGCAGTATTTT.

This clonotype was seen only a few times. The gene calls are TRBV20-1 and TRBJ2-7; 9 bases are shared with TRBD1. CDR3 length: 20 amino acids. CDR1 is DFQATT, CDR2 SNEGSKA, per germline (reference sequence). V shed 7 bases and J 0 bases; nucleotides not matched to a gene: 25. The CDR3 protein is CSGKRWNYLEDRGTSYEQYF. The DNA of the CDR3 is TGCAGTGGCAAGCGATGGAATTACCTAGAGGACAGGGGAACCTCCTACGAGCAGTACTTC.

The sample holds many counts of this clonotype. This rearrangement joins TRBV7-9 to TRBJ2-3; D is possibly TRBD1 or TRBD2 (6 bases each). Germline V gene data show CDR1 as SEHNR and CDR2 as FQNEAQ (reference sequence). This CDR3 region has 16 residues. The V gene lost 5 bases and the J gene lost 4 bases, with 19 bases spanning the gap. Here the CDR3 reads CASSRGTSETADTQYF. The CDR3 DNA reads TGTGCCAGCAGCCGGGGGACATCCGAAACTGCAGATACGCAGTATTTT. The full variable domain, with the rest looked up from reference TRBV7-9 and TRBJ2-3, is DTGVSQNPRHKITKRGQNVTFRCDPISEHNRLYWYRQTLGQGPEFLTYFQNEAQLEKSRLLSDRFSAERPKGSFSTLEIQRTEQGDSAMYLCASSRGTSETADTQYFGPGTRLTVL.

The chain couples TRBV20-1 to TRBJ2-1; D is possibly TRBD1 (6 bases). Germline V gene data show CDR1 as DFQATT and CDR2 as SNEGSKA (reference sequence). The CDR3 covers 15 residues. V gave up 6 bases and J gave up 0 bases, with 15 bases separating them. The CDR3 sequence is CSAYRDISSYNEQFF. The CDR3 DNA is TGCAGTGCATACCGGGACATTAGCTCCTACAATGAGCAGTTCTTC.

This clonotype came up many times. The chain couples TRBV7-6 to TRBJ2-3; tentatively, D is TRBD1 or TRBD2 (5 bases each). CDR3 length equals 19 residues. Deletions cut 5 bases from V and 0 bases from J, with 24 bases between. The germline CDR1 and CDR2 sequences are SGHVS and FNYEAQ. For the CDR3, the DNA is TGTGCCAGCAGCAGCGGACACTGGGCCCAAATGCAAAGCACAGATACGCAGTATTTT. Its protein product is CASSSGHWAQMQSTDTQYF.

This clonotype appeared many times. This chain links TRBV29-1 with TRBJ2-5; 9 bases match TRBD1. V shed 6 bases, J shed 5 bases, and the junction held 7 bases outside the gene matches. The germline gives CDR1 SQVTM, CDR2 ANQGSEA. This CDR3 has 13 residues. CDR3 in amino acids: CSVGQGTGETQYF. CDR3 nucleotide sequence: TGCAGCGTCGGACAGGGGACTGGGGAGACCCAGTACTTC. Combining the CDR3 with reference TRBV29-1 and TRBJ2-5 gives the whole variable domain SAVISQKPSRDICQRGTSLTIQCQVDSQVTMMFWYRQQPGQSLTLIATANQGSEATYESGFVIDKFPISRPNLTFSTLTVSNMSPEDSSIYLCSVGQGTGETQYFGPGTRLLVL.

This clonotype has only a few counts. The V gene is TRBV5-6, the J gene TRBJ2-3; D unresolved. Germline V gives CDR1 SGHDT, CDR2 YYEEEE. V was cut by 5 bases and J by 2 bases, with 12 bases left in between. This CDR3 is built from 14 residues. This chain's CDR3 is CASRRPGFTDTQYF. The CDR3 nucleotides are TGTGCCAGCAGACGGCCCGGGTTCACAGATACGCAGTATTTT.

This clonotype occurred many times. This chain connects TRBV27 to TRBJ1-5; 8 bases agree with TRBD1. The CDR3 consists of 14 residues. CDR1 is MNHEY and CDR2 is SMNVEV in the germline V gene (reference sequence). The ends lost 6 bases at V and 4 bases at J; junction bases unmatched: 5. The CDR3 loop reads CASSRDRKNQPQHF. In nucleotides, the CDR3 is TGTGCCAGCAGCCGGGACAGGAAAAATCAGCCCCAGCATTTT.

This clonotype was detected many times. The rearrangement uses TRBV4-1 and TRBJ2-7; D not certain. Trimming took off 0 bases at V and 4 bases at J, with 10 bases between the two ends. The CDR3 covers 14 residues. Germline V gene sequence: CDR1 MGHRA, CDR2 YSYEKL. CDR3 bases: TGCGCCAGCAGCCAAGATCAGAAAGCTTACGAGCAGTACTTC. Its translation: CASSQDQKAYEQYF.

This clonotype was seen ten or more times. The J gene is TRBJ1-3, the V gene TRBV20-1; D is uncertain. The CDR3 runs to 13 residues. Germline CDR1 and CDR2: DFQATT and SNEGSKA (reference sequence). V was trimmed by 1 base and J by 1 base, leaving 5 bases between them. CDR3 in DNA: TGCAGTGCTAGAGCGGGATCTGGAAACACCATATATTTT. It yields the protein CSARAGSGNTIYF.

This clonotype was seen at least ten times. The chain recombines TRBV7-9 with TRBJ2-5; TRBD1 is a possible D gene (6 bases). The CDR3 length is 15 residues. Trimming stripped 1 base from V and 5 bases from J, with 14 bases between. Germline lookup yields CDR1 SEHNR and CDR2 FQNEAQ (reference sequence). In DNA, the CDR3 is TGTGCCAGCAGCTTAGGTCCCCTTCAGGGGGAGACCCAGTACTTC. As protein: CASSLGPLQGETQYF.

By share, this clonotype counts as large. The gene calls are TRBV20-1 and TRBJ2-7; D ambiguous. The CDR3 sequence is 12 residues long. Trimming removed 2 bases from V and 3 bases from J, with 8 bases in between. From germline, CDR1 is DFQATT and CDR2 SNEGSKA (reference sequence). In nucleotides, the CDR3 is TGCAGTGCTAGACCCTTTAACTACGAGCAGTACTTC. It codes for CSARPFNYEQYF.

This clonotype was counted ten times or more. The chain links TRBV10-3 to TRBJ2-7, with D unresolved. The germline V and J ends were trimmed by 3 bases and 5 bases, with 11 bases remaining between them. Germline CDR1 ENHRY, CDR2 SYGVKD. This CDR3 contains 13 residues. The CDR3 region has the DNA TGTGCCATCAGTGACGCGGCCCATGACGAGCAGTACTTC. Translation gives CAISDAAHDEQYF.

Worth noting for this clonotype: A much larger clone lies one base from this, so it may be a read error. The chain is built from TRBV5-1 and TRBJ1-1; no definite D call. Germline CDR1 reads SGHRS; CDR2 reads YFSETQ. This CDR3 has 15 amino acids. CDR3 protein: CASSLARPKNSEAFF. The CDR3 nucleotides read TGCGCCAGCAGCTTGGCCAGACCTAAGAACTCTGAAGCTTTCTTT.

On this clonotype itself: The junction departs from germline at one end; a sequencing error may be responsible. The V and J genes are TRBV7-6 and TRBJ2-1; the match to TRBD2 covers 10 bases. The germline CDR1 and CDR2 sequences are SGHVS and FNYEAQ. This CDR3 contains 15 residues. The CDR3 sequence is CVSSLVASGSNEQFF. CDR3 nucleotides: TGTGTCAGCAGCTTAGTGGCTAGCGGGAGCAATGAGCAGTTCTTC. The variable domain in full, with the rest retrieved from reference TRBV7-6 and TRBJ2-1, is GAGVSQSPRYKVTKRGQDVALRCDPISGHVSLYWYRQALGQGPEFLTYFNYEAQQDKSGLPNDRFSAERPEGSISTLTIQRTEQRDSAMYRCVSSLVASGSNEQFFGPGTRLTVL.

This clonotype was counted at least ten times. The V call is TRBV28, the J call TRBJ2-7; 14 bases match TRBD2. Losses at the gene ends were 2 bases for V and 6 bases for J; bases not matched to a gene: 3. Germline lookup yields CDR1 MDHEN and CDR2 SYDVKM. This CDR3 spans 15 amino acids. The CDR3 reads CASSLPGTSGSEQYF. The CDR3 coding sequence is TGTGCCAGCAGTTTACCCGGGACTAGCGGGAGCGAGCAGTACTTC.

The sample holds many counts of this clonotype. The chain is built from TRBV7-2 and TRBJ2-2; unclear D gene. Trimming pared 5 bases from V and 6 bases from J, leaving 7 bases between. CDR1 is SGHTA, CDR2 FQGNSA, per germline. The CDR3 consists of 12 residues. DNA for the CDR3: TGTGCCAGCAGCGTAGGAGCCGGGGAGCTGTTTTTT. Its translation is CASSVGAGELFF.